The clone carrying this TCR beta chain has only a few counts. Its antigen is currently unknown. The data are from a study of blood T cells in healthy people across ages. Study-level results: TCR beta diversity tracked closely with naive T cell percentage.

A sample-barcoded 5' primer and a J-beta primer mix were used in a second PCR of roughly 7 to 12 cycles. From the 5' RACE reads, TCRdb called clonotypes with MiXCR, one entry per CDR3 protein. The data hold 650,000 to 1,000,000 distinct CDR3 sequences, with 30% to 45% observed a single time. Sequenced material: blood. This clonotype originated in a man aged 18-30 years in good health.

CDR3: CASSEAHLAGDPRLQFF. The CDR3 DNA is TGTGCCAGCAGTGAAGCTCATCTAGCGGGGGACCCGCGACTACAGTTCTTC. The gene calls are TRBV2 and TRBJ2-1; 10 bases agree with TRBD2. The germline V gene encodes CDR1 SNHLY and CDR2 FYNNEI. The CDR3 spans 17 residues. After removal of 0 bases from V and 13 bases from J, the junction contained 15 bases not matched to a gene. Supplemented by reference TRBV2 and TRBJ2-1, the full variable domain reads EPEVTQTPSHQVTQMGQEVILRCVPISNHLYFYWYRQILGQKVEFLVSFYNNEISEKSEIFDDQFSVERPDGSNFTLKIRSTKLEDSAMYFCASSEAHLAGDPRLQFFGPGTRLTVL.